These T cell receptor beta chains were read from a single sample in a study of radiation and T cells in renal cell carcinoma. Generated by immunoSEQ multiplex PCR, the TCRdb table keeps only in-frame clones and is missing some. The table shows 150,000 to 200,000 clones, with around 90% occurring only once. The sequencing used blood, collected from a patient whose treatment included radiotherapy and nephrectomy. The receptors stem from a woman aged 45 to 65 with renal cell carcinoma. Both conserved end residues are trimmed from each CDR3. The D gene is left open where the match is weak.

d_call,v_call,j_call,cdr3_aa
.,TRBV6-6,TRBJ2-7,ASSFQELSSYEQY
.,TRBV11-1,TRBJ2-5,ASSLDAYQETQY
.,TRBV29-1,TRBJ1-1,SVEFRGVEAF
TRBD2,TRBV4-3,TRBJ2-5,ASSQERLAGGLQETQY
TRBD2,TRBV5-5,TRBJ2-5,ASSLAIAGGQETQY
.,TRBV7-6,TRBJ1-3,ASSRYMGGNTIY
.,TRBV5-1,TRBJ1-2,ASSLGQTALRGYT
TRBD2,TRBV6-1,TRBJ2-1,ASSRTSGGAGEQF
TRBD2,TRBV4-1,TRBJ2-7,ASSQGLAGHYEQY
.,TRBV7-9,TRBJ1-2,ASSAANSGWFGYT
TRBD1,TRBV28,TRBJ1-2,ASTLGTGYGYT
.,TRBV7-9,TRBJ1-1,ASSLVLRENTEAF
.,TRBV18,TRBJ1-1,ASSPDRVNTEAF
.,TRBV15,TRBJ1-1,ATSRGRLALGGDRDTEAF
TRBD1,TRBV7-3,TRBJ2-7,ASSQRTGAYEQY
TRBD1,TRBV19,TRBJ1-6,ASSADRGNSPLH
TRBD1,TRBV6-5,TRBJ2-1,ASSTGAGSYNEQF
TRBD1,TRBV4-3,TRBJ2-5,ASSQGVGGGETQY
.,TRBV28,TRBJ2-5,ASIGWGHGFQETQY
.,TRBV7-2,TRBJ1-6,ASSLVGVLNSPLH
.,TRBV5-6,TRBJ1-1,ASSPGGGSAF
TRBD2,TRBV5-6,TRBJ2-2,ASSFRLAGGVLF
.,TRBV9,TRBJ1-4,ASSVEGDFNEKLF
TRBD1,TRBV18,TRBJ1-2,ASSSDRGQGGYT
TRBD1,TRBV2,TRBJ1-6,ASHRDRGYNSPLH
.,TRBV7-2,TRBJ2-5,ATQGAIGPQETQY
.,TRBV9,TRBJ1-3,ASSARGGNTIY
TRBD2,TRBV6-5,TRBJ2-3,ASSSRTSGAPDTQY
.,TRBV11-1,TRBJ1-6,ASSLTSPPGQQDSPLH
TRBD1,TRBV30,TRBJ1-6,AWVADRGQGNSPLH
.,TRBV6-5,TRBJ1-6,ASSFINSPLH
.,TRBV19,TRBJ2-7,ASSHSSETVISYEQY
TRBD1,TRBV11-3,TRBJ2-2,ASSTRQGVNTGELF
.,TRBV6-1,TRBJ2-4,ASSDQGRNIQY
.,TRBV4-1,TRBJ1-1,ASSRETDWNTEAF
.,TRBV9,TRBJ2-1,ASSEAQGRDGNEQF
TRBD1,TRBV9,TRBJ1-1,ASSVAGGEFPNTEAF
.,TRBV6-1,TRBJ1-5,ASSDYYSNQPQH
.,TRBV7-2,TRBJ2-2,ATAAVTNTGELF
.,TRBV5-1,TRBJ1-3,ASSLDGLGNTIY
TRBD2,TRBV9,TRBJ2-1,ASSVAQREDNEQF
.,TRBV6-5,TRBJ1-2,ASSPYRENYGYT
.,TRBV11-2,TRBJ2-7,ASRPIRDSRYEQY
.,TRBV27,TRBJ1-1,ASSHPGTEAF
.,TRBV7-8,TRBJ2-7,ASKRRESSYEQY
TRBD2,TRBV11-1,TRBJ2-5,ASSSTSGVRETQY
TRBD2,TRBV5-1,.,ASSLVSGGVTYEQY
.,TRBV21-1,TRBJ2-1,ASSKSSGGASLSEQF
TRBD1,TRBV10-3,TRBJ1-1,AISESNRDRGNTEAF
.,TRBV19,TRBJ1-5,ASSIVQGQPQH
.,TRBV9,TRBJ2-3,ASSVEGISRGTSTDTQY